A selection of T cell receptor beta chains follows, all from one sample in a study of human T cells and chemical hapten exposure. TCRdb fed the RACE reads into MiXCR, producing one record per CDR3 protein. The sample lists more than 75,000 distinct CDR3 sequences, roughly 10% occurring once. The sequencing here drew on whole blood, taken in connection with sensitization to the hapten diphenylcyclopropenone (DPC). Receptors originate from a woman aged 25-40 years with alopecia areata. Some clones in this sample may be carry-over from other donors' samples. Both conserved end residues are part of each CDR3. A D gene is named only where the DNA matches it firmly. For some rows the clone size is stated as once, few or many, or as a class when expanded; others skip it.

j_call | v_call | d_call | clone_size | cdr3_nt | cdr3_aa
TRBJ1-2 | TRBV12-3/TRBV12-4 | . | . | TGTGCCAGCAGTTCCTATGGTGGACTCCAGAGATATGGCTACACCTTC | CASSSYGGLQRYGYTF
TRBJ1-5 | TRBV6-1 | . | . | TGTGCCAGCAATTTAGATCTCAGGGGTTTAACTAGCAATCAGCCCCAGCATTTT | CASNLDLRGLTSNQPQHF
TRBJ2-1 | TRBV29-1 | . | few | TGCAGCGTTGCGAGGGGGGGTGAGCAGTTCTTC | CSVARGGEQFF
TRBJ2-1 | TRBV29-1 | . | . | TGCAGCGTTGATTCGCCCAGGGCCCTTTCCTACAATGAGCAGTTCTTC | CSVDSPRALSYNEQFF
TRBJ1-4 | TRBV4-2 | . | many | TGTGCCAGCAGCCAAGAACCACAGCCGAATGAAAAACTGTTTTTT | CASSQEPQPNEKLFF
TRBJ1-1 | TRBV7-9 | . | many | TGTGCCAGCAGGGCGAGAGAACCCATCACTGAAGCTTTCTTT | CASRAREPITEAFF
TRBJ2-7 | TRBV6-1 | TRBD1 | few | TGTGCCACCGACAGGGGGTCAGGCTACGAGCAGTACTTC | CATDRGSGYEQYF
TRBJ2-7 | TRBV28 | TRBD1 | . | TGTGCCAGCTCCCCCGGGACAGGGGCCCACGAGCAGTACTTC | CASSPGTGAHEQYF
TRBJ1-6 | TRBV2 | . | . | TGTGCCAGCCGGTTGCTACAGATTAATTCACCCCTCCACTTT | CASRLLQINSPLHF
TRBJ1-5 | TRBV28 | TRBD1 | few | TGTGCCAGCAGTCCCGGGACAGGGGGCGTCGGTCAGCCCCAGCATTTT | CASSPGTGGVGQPQHF
TRBJ2-3 | TRBV6-1 | . | many | TGTGCCAGCAGCGCGCTAGTACTCACAGGGGGGGCTACAGATACGCAGTATTTT | CASSALVLTGGATDTQYF
TRBJ2-2 | TRBV28 | TRBD1 | many | TGTGCCAGCAGTTCACCGACAGGGGGCACCGGGGAGCTGTTTTTT | CASSSPTGGTGELFF
TRBJ2-3 | TRBV25-1 | . | few | TGTGCCAGCAGTGAATTTGGGCCAGATACGCAGTATTTT | CASSEFGPDTQYF
TRBJ2-7 | TRBV9 | . | . | TGTGCCAGCAGCCCCCGACTAGAAGGCTACGAGCAGTACTTC | CASSPRLEGYEQYF
TRBJ1-1 | TRBV29-1 | . | many | TGCAGCGTTGACGGCACTGAAGCTTTCTTT | CSVDGTEAFF
TRBJ2-1 | TRBV6-1 | . | . | TGTGCCAGCAGTCCTAGGACAGCTACAAAGGAGCAGTTCTTC | CASSPRTATKEQFF
TRBJ2-1 | TRBV7-3 | TRBD2 | . | TGTGCCAGCAGCTTAAGGCTAGCGGGGCACAATGAGCAGTTCTTC | CASSLRLAGHNEQFF
TRBJ2-1 | TRBV7-8 | TRBD2 | . | TGTGCCAGCAGCCCGCGGGTGGGACCAGCGGGAGACAATGAGCAGTTCTTC | CASSPRVGPAGDNEQFF
TRBJ1-4 | TRBV6-2/TRBV6-3 | . | many | TGTGCCAGCAGTTACCGTCACCCCTCGATCGCTAATGAAAAACTGTTTTTT | CASSYRHPSIANEKLFF
TRBJ1-5 | TRBV3-1 | . | many | TGTGCCAGCAGCCCCACCGGCGGACAGAATCAGCCCCAGCATTTT | CASSPTGGQNQPQHF
TRBJ2-1 | TRBV27 | . | many | TGTGCCAGCAAAATCCCGGGGCGCGGATACAATGAGCAGTTCTTC | CASKIPGRGYNEQFF
TRBJ2-3 | TRBV12-3/TRBV12-4 | TRBD2 | few | TGTGCCAGCAGCCAAGGGACTAGCGGGAGCGCCAGCACAGATACGCAGTATTTT | CASSQGTSGSASTDTQYF
TRBJ1-2 | TRBV29-1 | . | many | TGCAGCGTCCCGACCATTCAGGGAGCAGGCGGCTACACCTTC | CSVPTIQGAGGYTF
TRBJ2-2 | TRBV6-5 | TRBD1 | many | TGTGCCAGCAGAGGAACAGGGGTCACCGGGGAGCTGTTTTTT | CASRGTGVTGELFF
TRBJ1-1 | TRBV21-1 | . | many | TGTGCCAGCACGCGTGGAAACACTGAAGCTTTCTTT | CASTRGNTEAFF
TRBJ2-2 | TRBV12-3/TRBV12-4 | . | . | TGTGCCAGCGGGGCGGGACCCCCAAACACCGGGGAGCTGTTTTTT | CASGAGPPNTGELFF
TRBJ2-7 | TRBV29-1 | TRBD1 | . | TGCAGCGTTACGGACAGGGGACGGCAGCAGTACTTC | CSVTDRGRQQYF
TRBJ2-7 | TRBV12-3/TRBV12-4 | . | many | TGTGCCAGCTCACCGTATTCAGTCAAGACCGAGCAGTACTTC | CASSPYSVKTEQYF
TRBJ2-4 | TRBV6-2/TRBV6-3 | . | few | TGTGCCAGCAGTTACTCGGCCAGGGTAGGCAAAAACATTCAGTACTTC | CASSYSARVGKNIQYF
TRBJ1-5 | TRBV19 | . | many | TGTGCCAGTAGTATAGCGACTAGGGGAAGCAATCAGCCCCAGCATTTT | CASSIATRGSNQPQHF
TRBJ1-1 | TRBV29-1 | . | . | TGCAGCGGGACGCAATGGGGGGATGAAGCTTTCTTT | CSGTQWGDEAFF
TRBJ2-7 | TRBV28 | . | . | TGTGCCAGCAGTTTTCCGGGGGCGCGGCAGTACTTC | CASSFPGARQYF
TRBJ2-3 | TRBV5-5 | . | few | TGTGCCAGCAGCTTGCAACCCCTCACAGATACGCAGTATTTT | CASSLQPLTDTQYF
TRBJ1-2 | TRBV2 | . | many | TGTGCCAGCAGGGAAACAGGGCGGAGTGGCTACACCTTC | CASRETGRSGYTF
TRBJ2-5 | TRBV20-1 | . | . | TGCAGTGCTAGATCGGGCCTAACCCAAGAGACCCAGTACTTC | CSARSGLTQETQYF
TRBJ2-1 | TRBV9 | . | many | TGTGCCAGCAGCCTAGGGGGACCCCGAACCTACAATGAGCAGTTCTTC | CASSLGGPRTYNEQFF
TRBJ2-7 | TRBV12-3/TRBV12-4 | TRBD1 | many | TGTGCCAGCAGCGTCACACTGCGACAGGGGGCCACCTACGAGCAGTACTTC | CASSVTLRQGATYEQYF
TRBJ1-4 | TRBV9 | . | many | TGTGCCAGCAGCGGGGGAACAGGGAAAGAAAAACTGTTTTTT | CASSGGTGKEKLFF
TRBJ2-2 | TRBV7-3 | TRBD2 | many | TGTGCCAGCAGCTTATATTCCAGCGGGAGATCTATCACCGGGGAGCTGTTTTTT | CASSLYSSGRSITGELFF
TRBJ1-2 | TRBV29-1 | . | . | TGCAGCGTTGAAGCCCAGGGCGCGTATGGCTACACCTTC | CSVEAQGAYGYTF